Sequencing of this TCR beta chain was carried out in a study of T cell repertoires in cytomegalovirus infection. TCRdb re-analysed the reads in MiXCR, keeping a single row per CDR3 protein. The sample shows under 850,000 distinct CDR3 sequences, 30% to 35% of them seen only once. On this clonotype: Its antigen remains unidentified.

The junction had 3 bases not matched to a gene; V was cut back by 4 bases and J by 1 base. CDR1 and CDR2 from the germline V gene are SGHTA and FQGNSA. The CDR3 extends over 15 amino acids. This TCR was recovered from a human donor in good health (CMV status not recorded). Some clones in this sample may be carry-over from other donors' samples. The specimen was cultured PBMCs, collected from culture after CMV antigen stimulation. This chain uses TRBV7-2 with TRBJ1-2, with TRBD1 matching 10 bases. This chain's CDR3 is CASSSDRGNNYGYTF. CDR3 in DNA: TGTGCCAGCAGCTCGGACAGGGGGAATAACTATGGCTACACCTTC.